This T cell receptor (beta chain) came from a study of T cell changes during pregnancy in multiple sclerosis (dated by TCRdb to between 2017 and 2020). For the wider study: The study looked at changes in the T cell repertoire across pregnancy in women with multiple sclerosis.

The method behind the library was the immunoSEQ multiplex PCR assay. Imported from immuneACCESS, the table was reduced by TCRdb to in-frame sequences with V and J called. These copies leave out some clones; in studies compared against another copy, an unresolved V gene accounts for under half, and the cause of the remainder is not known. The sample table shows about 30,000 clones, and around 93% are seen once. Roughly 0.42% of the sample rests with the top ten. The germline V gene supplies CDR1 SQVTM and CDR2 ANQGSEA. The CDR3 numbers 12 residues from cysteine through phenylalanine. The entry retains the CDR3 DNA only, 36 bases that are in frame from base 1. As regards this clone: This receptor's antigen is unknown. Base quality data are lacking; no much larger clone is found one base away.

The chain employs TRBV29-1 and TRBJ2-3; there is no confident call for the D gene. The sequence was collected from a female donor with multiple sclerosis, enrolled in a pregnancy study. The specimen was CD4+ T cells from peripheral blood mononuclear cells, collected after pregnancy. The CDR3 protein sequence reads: CTLSQITDTQYF. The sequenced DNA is TGCACCCTTTCCCAGATTACAGATACGCAGTATTTT.